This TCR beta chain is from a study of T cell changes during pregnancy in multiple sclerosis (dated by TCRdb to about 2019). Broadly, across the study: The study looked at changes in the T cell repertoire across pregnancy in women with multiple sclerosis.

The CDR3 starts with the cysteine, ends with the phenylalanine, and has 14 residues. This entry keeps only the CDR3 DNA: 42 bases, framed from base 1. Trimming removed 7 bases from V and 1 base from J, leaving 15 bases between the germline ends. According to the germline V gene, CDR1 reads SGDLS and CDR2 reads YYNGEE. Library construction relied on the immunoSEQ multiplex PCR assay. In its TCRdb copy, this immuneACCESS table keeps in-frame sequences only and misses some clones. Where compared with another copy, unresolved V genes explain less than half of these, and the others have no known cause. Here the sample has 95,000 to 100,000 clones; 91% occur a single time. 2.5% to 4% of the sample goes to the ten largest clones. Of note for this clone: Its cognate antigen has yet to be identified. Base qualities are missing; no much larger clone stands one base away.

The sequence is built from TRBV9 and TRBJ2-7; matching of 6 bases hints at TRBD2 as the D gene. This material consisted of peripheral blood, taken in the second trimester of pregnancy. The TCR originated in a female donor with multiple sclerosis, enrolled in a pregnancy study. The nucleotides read TGTGCCAGCGCCCGCCTCGGGAGTTCCTACGAGCAGTACTTC. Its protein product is CASARLGSSYEQYF.